The rows below give T cell receptor beta chains drawn from one sample of a study of blood T cells in healthy people across ages. TCRdb ran MiXCR on the 5' RACE reads and lists one entry per CDR3 protein. The table shows around 650,000 distinct CDR3 sequences, with about 30% occurring only once. The sample taken for sequencing was blood. The source of these receptors is a woman of 80 years or more in good health. The CDR3 runs from the conserved cysteine through the conserved F or W. D genes are given only for firm matches. Clone size appears in some rows only: once, few, many, or a class for an expanded clone.

J gene	clone size	V gene	D gene	CDR3 DNA	CDR3 protein
TRBJ2-2	NA	TRBV30	TRBD1	TGTGCCTGGAGTGTTAACAGGGGAGACACCGGGGAGCTGTTTTTT	CAWSVNRGDTGELFF
TRBJ1-1	NA	TRBV6-2/TRBV6-3	TRBD1	TGTGCCAGCAGTTACTCTGGGACAGGGAACACTGAAGCTTTCTTT	CASSYSGTGNTEAFF
TRBJ1-1	NA	TRBV6-6	NA	TGTGCCAGCAGTTACTCGAGAGGGCGGAGAGAAACTGAAGCTTTCTTT	CASSYSRGRRETEAFF
TRBJ2-5	NA	TRBV20-1	NA	TGCAGTGCTAGGTTCAGCCAAGAGACCCAGTACTTC	CSARFSQETQYF
TRBJ2-5	many	TRBV3-1	NA	TGTGCCAGCAGCCCTGGGGGGGCCGTGAAGACCCAGTACTTC	CASSPGGAVKTQYF
TRBJ2-5	NA	TRBV6-5	TRBD1	TGTGCCAGCAGCACGGACAGGGGGGCGACCCAGTACTTC	CASSTDRGATQYF
TRBJ2-7	few	TRBV7-6	TRBD1	TGTGCCAGCAGCTTAGTTGACAGGGGTCCCGACGAGCAGTACTTC	CASSLVDRGPDEQYF
TRBJ2-7	few	TRBV5-5	NA	TGTGCCAGCAGGCTGTGGGGCTGCGACGAGCAGTACTTC	CASRLWGCDEQYF
TRBJ2-5	many	TRBV28	TRBD2	TGTGCCAGCAGCCTACGGGGGGGCCGGGAGACCCAGTACTTC	CASSLRGGRETQYF
TRBJ1-5	NA	TRBV6-1	TRBD1	TGTGCCAGCAGTGAATCAGACAGGGGGCCGAATCAGCCCCAGCATTTT	CASSESDRGPNQPQHF
TRBJ1-2	many	TRBV20-1	TRBD1	TGCAGTGCCCTGCGGACAGGGGAGGCCTATGGCTACACCTTC	CSALRTGEAYGYTF
TRBJ1-2	many	TRBV3-1	NA	TGTGCCAGCAGCCGATATCCGACAGACGCTAACTATGGCTACACCTTC	CASSRYPTDANYGYTF
TRBJ2-5	NA	TRBV20-1	TRBD2	TGCAGTGCTAGAGATGGACTAGCGGGGGGGCTGGAGACCCAGTACTTC	CSARDGLAGGLETQYF
TRBJ1-2	few	TRBV30	NA	TGTGCCTGCAATCCAGGGTTATATGGCTACACCTTC	CACNPGLYGYTF
TRBJ1-5	many	TRBV28	TRBD1	TGTGCCAGCAGTCACCGACAGGGGAACAATCAGCCCCAGCATTTT	CASSHRQGNNQPQHF
TRBJ2-2	NA	TRBV7-3	NA	TGTGCCAGCAGCTCAAGGGTCACCGGGGAGCTGTTTTTT	CASSSRVTGELFF
TRBJ2-5	many	TRBV30	NA	TGTGCCTGGGTCGGAGAGAAAGAGACCCAGTACTTC	CAWVGEKETQYF
TRBJ2-3	NA	TRBV20-1	NA	TGCAGTGCTAGAGAGTCCGGGGACACAGATACGCAGTATTTT	CSARESGDTDTQYF
TRBJ2-7	many	TRBV28	NA	TGTGCCAGCAGTTCGAGAAGGGGGGTCCCCTACGAGCAGTACTTC	CASSSRRGVPYEQYF
TRBJ2-5	many	TRBV6-5	TRBD1	TGTGCCAGCAGTGTCGGGACAGGGGTCAAGACCCAGTACTTC	CASSVGTGVKTQYF
TRBJ2-3	NA	TRBV19	NA	TGTGCCAGTAGTATTGGGCAGAGCACAGATACGCAGTATTTT	CASSIGQSTDTQYF
TRBJ2-7	NA	TRBV29-1	TRBD2	TGCAGCGTTGAAACGGGACTAGCGAGTGCCTACGAGCAGTACTTC	CSVETGLASAYEQYF
TRBJ1-1	few	TRBV28	NA	TGTGCCAGCAGTCTCGAACCCGCCTCGGGTGAAGCTTTCTTT	CASSLEPASGEAFF
TRBJ1-2	many	TRBV7-3	NA	TGTGCCAGCAGCTCCCAGGGATTTGATGGCTACACCTTC	CASSSQGFDGYTF
TRBJ2-1	NA	TRBV6-5	NA	TGTGCCAGCAGTTACTCGGGTAGCGGTTCCTACAATGAGCAGTTCTTC	CASSYSGSGSYNEQFF
TRBJ2-6	many	TRBV15	TRBD1	TGTGCCACCAGCAGAGTAGACAGGGCTGGGGCCAACGTCCTGACTTTC	CATSRVDRAGANVLTF
TRBJ2-4	few	TRBV5-1	NA	TGCGCCAGCAGCGGGCCGAGGTTTGTGGAGCAGTACTTC	CASSGPRFVEQYF
TRBJ1-5	many	TRBV20-1	NA	TGCAGTGCCCGCCGGGATAGCAATCAGCCCCAGCATTTT	CSARRDSNQPQHF
TRBJ2-3	many	TRBV23-1	TRBD1	TGCGCCAGCATCCGAGGGTGGCAGGGGGTAGCAGATACGCAGTATTTT	CASIRGWQGVADTQYF
TRBJ1-2	NA	TRBV29-1	NA	TGCAGCGTTGAAGTCCCCCGGAACTATGGCTACACCTTC	CSVEVPRNYGYTF
TRBJ1-2	NA	TRBV20-1	TRBD1	TGCAGTGCTAGACCACAGGGGGCGTCTAACTATGGCTACACCTTC	CSARPQGASNYGYTF
TRBJ1-5	few	TRBV28	NA	TGTGCCAGCAGTCTAACAGGGACCAGCGGCAATCAGCCCCAGCATTTT	CASSLTGTSGNQPQHF
TRBJ1-5	NA	TRBV12-3/TRBV12-4	NA	TGTGCCAGCAGTTTAAACCCCGGGGCTAGCAATCAGCCCCAGCATTTT	CASSLNPGASNQPQHF